Following are 19 T cell receptor beta chains from one sample sequenced in a study of identical twins. A single record per CDR3 protein comes from TCRdb applying MiXCR to the 5' RACE reads. This table holds hundreds of thousands of distinct CDR3 sequences, roughly 9.4% found once. What was sequenced was memory (CD45RO+) T cells sorted from blood. The origin of the receptors is a woman between 18 and 29 years old in good health.

In this sample, this clonotype turned up a few times. The chain uses TRBV7-2 and TRBJ1-2; weak D call: TRBD1 (5 bases). The CDR3 sequence is 13 residues long. The V end lost 3 bases, the J end lost 7 bases, and 12 bases lay between the germline ends. CDR1 is SGHTA and CDR2 is FQGNSA in the germline V gene. This CDR3 is CASSFQIGAGYTF. In DNA, the CDR3 is TGTGCCAGCAGCTTTCAAATCGGGGCTGGCTACACCTTC.

This clonotype was seen only a few times. The rearrangement joins TRBV20-1 to TRBJ1-6, with TRBD1 matching over 9 bases. The junction had 7 bases not matched to a gene; V was cut back by 3 bases and J by 7 bases. Germline V gene sequence: CDR1 DFQATT, CDR2 SNEGSKA (reference sequence). The CDR3 has 15 amino acids. CDR3 nucleotides: TGCAGTGCTAGGGAGGAGGGGACAGGGAATTCACCCCTCCACTTT. Its protein product is CSAREEGTGNSPLHF.

Many counts were recorded for this clonotype. The V gene is TRBV20-1, the J gene TRBJ2-7, with unresolved D. V was pared by 2 bases and J by 7 bases, with 15 bases between. The CDR3 runs to 13 residues. Germline V lookup: CDR1 DFQATT, CDR2 SNEGSKA (reference sequence). The CDR3 reads CSARRGIIGEQYF. CDR3 sequence (DNA): TGCAGTGCTAGACGCGGCATCATCGGGGAGCAGTACTTC.

This clonotype was picked up a small number of times. This chain joins TRBV10-3 and TRBJ2-1; D is undetermined. CDR3 size: 11 residues. V lost 2 bases and J 10 bases, leaving 6 bases between the germline ends. CDR1 is ENHRY and CDR2 is SYGVKD in the germline V gene. The CDR3 DNA follows: TGTGCCATCAGTGAGGCGAAAGAGCAGTTCTTC. It yields the protein CAISEAKEQFF.

About this clonotype: The junction departs from germline at one end; a sequencing error may be responsible. V and J are TRBV7-2 and TRBJ1-2; 7 bases agree with TRBD1. Germline lookup yields CDR1 SGHTA and CDR2 FQGNSA. The CDR3 is 15 amino acids. CDR3 protein: CASSQSPGQVYGYTF. CDR3 nucleotides: TGTGCCAGCAGCCAGAGCCCCGGACAGGTGTATGGCTACACTTTC. The full variable domain, with the rest looked up from reference TRBV7-2 and TRBJ1-2, is GAGVSQSPSNKVTEKGKDVELRCDPISGHTALYWYRQSLGQGLEFLIYFQGNSAPDKSGLPSDRFSAERTGGSVSTLTIQRTQQEDSAVYLCASSQSPGQVYGYTFGSGTRLTVV.

This clonotype was recorded many times. This chain joins TRBV15 and TRBJ2-4; possibly TRBD1 for D (6 bases). The ends were cut back, 0 bases at V and 8 bases at J, with 14 bases in the middle. Per germline, CDR1 LNHNV and CDR2 YYDKDF (reference sequence). The length of the CDR3 is 15 residues. In DNA form, the CDR3 reads TGTGCCACCAGCAGAGATCGAGCAGGGGTGGACATTCAGTACTTC. Its translation: CATSRDRAGVDIQYF.

This clonotype has just a few counts. V and J are TRBV7-9 and TRBJ2-1, with no clear D. V was cut by 5 bases and J by 7 bases, with 6 bases left in between. Germline CDR1 reads SEHNR; CDR2 reads FQNEAQ (reference sequence). The CDR3 has 11 amino acids. The CDR3 nucleotides read TGTGCCAGCAGCGCACCGAATGAGCAGTTCTTC. Protein: CASSAPNEQFF.

There are a few counts of this clonotype. This chain links TRBV5-1 with TRBJ1-2, with D possibly being TRBD1 (5 bases). Trimming left V 0 bases short and J 8 bases short, with 20 bases between. Germline CDR1 and CDR2: SGHRS and YFSETQ. The CDR3 extends over 16 amino acids. The CDR3 bases are TGCGCCAGCAGCTTGGTGGCAGAGGGGTCGAAAGTCGGCTACACCTTC. Encoded protein: CASSLVAEGSKVGYTF.

This clonotype appeared a few times. J is TRBJ2-1 and V is TRBV3-1; tentative D call: TRBD2 (6 bases). The CDR3 totals 15 residues. The germline V gene encodes CDR1 LGHDT and CDR2 YNNKEL (reference sequence). V lost 2 bases and J lost 5, with 13 bases in between. The CDR3 is CASSQLGLAHNEQFF. The CDR3, as DNA: TGTGCCAGCAGCCAATTGGGACTGGCGCACAATGAGCAGTTCTTC.

The chain carries TRBV2 and TRBJ2-2, with D maybe TRBD1 (5 bases). The CDR3 covers 13 residues. The V end lost 6 bases, the J end lost 6 bases, and 11 bases lay between the germline ends. Germline V CDR1 and CDR2: SNHLY, FYNNEI. The CDR3 DNA reads as TGTGCCAGCAGAAGGACATCATCCGGGGAGCTGTTTTTT. It codes for CASRRTSSGELFF.

This sequence joins TRBV9 and TRBJ1-3; 9 bases are shared with TRBD1. The trim removed 0 bases at V and 5 bases at J, leaving 3 bases unmatched. Germline-derived CDR1 and CDR2 are SGDLS and YYNGEE. The CDR3 runs to 15 residues. The CDR3 is CASSVEGTGRNTIYF. The CDR3 nucleotides are TGTGCCAGCAGCGTAGAGGGGACAGGGAGAAACACCATATATTTT.

In its sample, this clonotype was seen many times. This chain connects TRBV5-1 to TRBJ2-5; D call uncertain. Germline CDR1 reads SGHRS; CDR2 reads YFSETQ. The CDR3 has 13 residues. V lost 4 bases and J 5 bases, leaving 12 bases between the germline ends. Here the CDR3 reads CASSHPSGETQYF. The CDR3, as DNA: TGCGCCAGCAGCCATCCTAGTGGGGAGACCCAGTACTTC.

There are many counts of this clonotype. J is TRBJ2-1 and V is TRBV27; 7 bases are shared with TRBD1. The V segment lost 9 bases and the J segment 7 bases; nucleotides outside the gene matches: 12. The germline V gene encodes CDR1 MNHEY and CDR2 SMNVEV (reference sequence). The CDR3 extends over 14 amino acids. The CDR3 DNA reads TGTGCCAGTTCGACAGGGTCTACGTGGAATGAGCAGTTCTTC. Its translation: CASSTGSTWNEQFF.

This clonotype was detected ten times or more. This chain joins TRBV14 and TRBJ2-1, with TRBD2 matching over 9 bases. The J segment lost 7 bases and the V segment lost 6 bases, leaving 7 bases of the junction unmatched. Germline values: CDR1 SGHDN, CDR2 FVKESK. The CDR3 has 14 residues. The CDR3: CASRRSGSGNEQFF. Here the CDR3 DNA reads TGTGCCAGCAGGCGTAGCGGGAGCGGTAATGAGCAGTTCTTC.

The CDR3 is CASSGLADYNEQFF. The CDR3 DNA reads as TGTGCCAGCAGTGGACTAGCGGACTACAATGAGCAGTTCTTC. The V and J genes are TRBV27 and TRBJ2-1; TRBD2 matches at 10 bases. Germline CDR1 is MNHEY and CDR2 is SMNVEV (reference sequence). V lost 5 bases, J lost 3 bases, and 1 base stayed unmatched. This CDR3 is built from 14 residues.

The J gene is TRBJ2-5, the V gene TRBV12-5; tentatively, D is TRBD2 (7 bases). Looked up from germline, CDR1 is LGHNT and CDR2 is FRNRAP. CDR3 size: 17 residues. Trimming took off 9 bases at V and 2 bases at J, with 25 bases between the two ends. This CDR3 reads CASGPLGGEKRQETQYF. The DNA for the CDR3 is TGTGCTAGCGGCCCCTTAGGGGGGGAAAAGAGGCAAGAGACCCAGTACTTC. Together with reference TRBV12-5 and TRBJ2-5, the CDR3 gives the full variable domain: DARVTQTPRHKVTEMGQEVTMRCQPILGHNTVFWYRQTMMQGLELLAYFRNRAPLDDSGMPKDRFSAEMPDATLATLKIQPSEPRDSAVYFCASGPLGGEKRQETQYFGPGTRLLVL.

This clonotype was observed a few times. This chain uses TRBV30 with TRBJ1-4; D not certain. V gave up 2 bases and J gave up 7 bases, with 8 bases separating them. The V gene's germline CDR1 is GTSNPN and CDR2 SVGIG (reference sequence). The length of the CDR3 is 12 residues. The CDR3 DNA is TGTGCCTGGAGTATTAGTGGTGAAAAACTGTTTTTT. This translates into CAWSISGEKLFF.

This clonotype was counted ten times or more. The chain recombines TRBV6-1 with TRBJ1-2, with 10 nucleotides matching TRBD1. The J segment lost 5 bases and the V segment lost 6 bases, leaving 12 bases of the junction unmatched. This CDR3 has 16 amino acids. Germline V CDR1 and CDR2: MNHNS, SASEGT. DNA of the CDR3: TGTGCCAGCAGCCTTACCGGGACAGGGGACATGTATGGCTACACCTTC. This codes for CASSLTGTGDMYGYTF.

In its sample, this clonotype was seen many times. The chain combines TRBV9 with TRBJ2-2; 7 nucleotides line up with TRBD1. This CDR3 is built from 15 residues. J lost 0 bases, V lost 3 bases, and 2 bases had no gene match. Germline lookup yields CDR1 SGDLS and CDR2 YYNGEE. CDR3: CASSGDSSNTGELFF. CDR3 in DNA: TGTGCCAGCAGCGGGGACAGTTCGAACACCGGGGAGCTGTTTTTT.